These 27 T cell receptor beta chains share one sample of origin, sequenced in a study of cytomegalovirus exposure and HLA in healthy donors. Primers: 60 Vbeta forward and 13 Jbeta reverse. Sequenced by immunoSEQ multiplex PCR; TCRdb stores in-frame clones only, minus some. The sample records approximately 170,000 clones, 65% to 85% being singletons. Sample: PBMCs. Every receptor here comes from a woman in her forties or fifties in good health and CMV-seropositive.

The chain carries TRBV29-1 and TRBJ2-1, with D perhaps TRBD2 (5 bases). Trimming cost V 5 bases and J 2 bases, with 10 bases left between them. The germline V gene has CDR1 SQVTM and CDR2 ANQGSEA. This CDR3 has 13 amino acids. The CDR3 DNA sequence: TGCAGCGTTCGGGAACCTACCTACAATGAGCAGTTCTTC. Amino acids: CSVREPTYNEQFF.

This chain links TRBV7-2 with TRBJ2-3; 12 positions match TRBD2. Germline assignment: CDR1 SGHTA and CDR2 FQGNSA. The CDR3 is 16 residues long. With V trimmed by 2 bases and J by 1 base, 1 base remained unmatched. The CDR3 nucleotides read TGTGCCAGCAGCTTACGACTAGCGGGGGGCACAGATACGCAGTATTTT. Translation: CASSLRLAGGTDTQYF.

The chain recombines TRBV6-5 with TRBJ1-2; 8 bases match TRBD1. V shed 5 bases, J shed 6 bases, and the junction held 2 bases outside the gene matches. Germline V gene data show CDR1 as MNHEY and CDR2 as SVGAGI. The CDR3 runs to 12 residues. This chain's CDR3 is CASSRQGHGYTF. The CDR3 nucleotides read TGTGCCAGCAGTAGACAGGGGCATGGCTACACCTTC.

This chain connects TRBV5-1 to TRBJ2-3; 7 bases fit TRBD1. CDR1 and CDR2 from the germline V gene are SGHRS and YFSETQ. The CDR3 spans 14 residues. With 4 bases clipped from V and 4 bases from J, the junction kept 6 bases outside the gene matches. The CDR3 spells CASSQRQGADTQYF. Written as DNA, the CDR3 is TGCGCCAGCAGCCAAAGACAGGGAGCAGATACGCAGTATTTT.

Notes on this clone: This sample also contains other DNA sequences that code for the same CDR3. The J gene is TRBJ1-4, the V gene TRBV6-1, with D hard to call. The CDR3 runs to 13 residues. Germline-derived CDR1 and CDR2 are MNHNS and SASEGT. Trimming removed 2 bases at V and 8 bases at J, with 9 bases between. This CDR3 is CASSESGGEKLFF. The CDR3 nucleotides are TGTGCCAGCAGTGAATCTGGAGGGGAAAAACTGTTTTTT.

This chain connects TRBV4-3 to TRBJ2-7; 10 bases fit TRBD2. The germline CDR1 and CDR2 sequences are LGHNA and YSLEER. The CDR3 runs to 14 residues. V dropped 3 bases and J dropped 6; count of bases not matched to a gene: 5. The CDR3 loop reads CASSHGTSVGEQYF. The CDR3 DNA reads TGCGCCAGCAGCCACGGGACTAGCGTCGGCGAGCAGTACTTC.

In this sample, this clone turned up once. The genes are TRBV20-1 and TRBJ2-5; D gene uncertain. This CDR3 is built from 11 residues. V lost 7 bases to trimming and J lost 2 bases, with 8 bases between them. CDR1 and CDR2 (germline): DFQATT, SNEGSKA (reference sequence). Here the CDR3 reads CSGGNQETQYF. The CDR3 region has the DNA TGCAGTGGAGGCAATCAAGAGACCCAGTACTTC.

The rearrangement uses TRBV4-3 and TRBJ1-4; perhaps TRBD1 as D (5 bases). Trimming removed 5 bases at V and 8 bases at J, with 15 bases between. CDR1 and CDR2 (germline): LGHNA, YSLEER. The CDR3 runs 14 residues. The CDR3 sequence is CASSGRLEGEKLFF. The CDR3 coding sequence is TGCGCCAGCAGCGGGAGATTGGAGGGGGAAAAACTGTTTTTT.

The chain has TRBV18 and TRBJ2-7, with D unresolved. Germline CDR1 is KGHSH and CDR2 is LQKENI. The length of the CDR3 is 13 residues. V lost 3 bases to trimming and J lost 5 bases, with 11 bases between them. CDR3 DNA sequence: TGTGCCAGCTCACCGCCTGGAACAGACGAGCAGTACTTC. It translates to CASSPPGTDEQYF.

This chain links TRBV7-2 with TRBJ1-2; no firm D call. The V end lost 3 bases, the J end lost 4 bases, and 9 bases lay between the germline ends. Germline V gene sequence: CDR1 SGHTA, CDR2 FQGNSA. This CDR3 contains 13 residues. DNA for the CDR3: TGTGCCAGCAGCTTTGCGAACCTCTATGGCTACACCTTC. It specifies CASSFANLYGYTF.

The rearrangement uses TRBV7-9 and TRBJ1-2; TRBD1 might be the D (6 bases). The CDR3 runs to 15 residues. V lost 5 bases to trimming and J lost 4 bases, with 17 bases between them. Germline CDR1 reads SEHNR; CDR2 reads FQNEAQ (reference sequence). CDR3 protein: CASSRGPGASYGYTF. Here the CDR3 DNA reads TGTGCCAGCAGCCGCGGGCCAGGGGCGTCCTATGGCTACACCTTC.

This chain uses TRBV5-4 with TRBJ1-1; D is ambiguous. Trimming shortened V by 4 bases and J by 7 bases, and 23 bases separated the two germline ends. The germline V gene encodes CDR1 SGHNT and CDR2 YYREEE (reference sequence). This CDR3 is built from 16 residues. The CDR3, as DNA: TGTGCCAGCAGCCCGAGGAAGAGGGCCGTGGCGGTTGAAGCTTTCTTT. Protein product: CASSPRKRAVAVEAFF.

The chain uses TRBV19 and TRBJ2-7; a weak D match, TRBD1 (5 bases). The V end was cut by 10 bases, the J end by 3 bases, with 16 bases between. CDR3 length equals 13 residues. The germline CDR1 and CDR2 sequences are LNHDA and SQIVND (reference sequence). The CDR3 loop is CATTDMGGYEQYF. The CDR3 bases are TGTGCCACCACGGACATGGGCGGCTACGAGCAGTACTTC.

This clone is a singleton in its sample. In DNA, the CDR3 is TGTGCCAGCAGTGACCTAGGACAGGGGGCGCCGAATGAGCAGTTCTTC. Translating it yields CASSDLGQGAPNEQFF. The rearrangement joins TRBV2 to TRBJ2-1; 11 bases match TRBD1. After removal of 3 bases from V and 7 bases from J, the junction contained 8 bases not matched to a gene. The CDR3 is 16 residues long. Germline-derived CDR1 and CDR2 are SNHLY and FYNNEI.

This clone appeared a single time. V is TRBV7-9 and J is TRBJ2-3; TRBD2 matches 10 bases. The CDR3 runs to 14 residues. The V gene's germline CDR1 is SEHNR and CDR2 FQNEAQ (reference sequence). Losses at the gene ends were 3 bases for V and 6 bases for J; bases not matched to a gene: 3. CDR3 DNA sequence: TGTGCCAGCAGCTTCACAGCGGGGGGGGATACGCAGTATTTT. It translates to CASSFTAGGDTQYF.

The chain carries TRBV2 and TRBJ1-5; D not certain. CDR1 SNHLY and CDR2 FYNNEI come from the germline V gene. The CDR3 sequence is 13 residues long. Trimming shortened V by 8 bases and J by 7 bases, and 15 bases separated the two germline ends. CDR3 in DNA: TGTGCCAGCGTGAGGGCCGAGGGACAGCCCCAGCATTTT. Its protein product is CASVRAEGQPQHF.

The chain is built from TRBV9 and TRBJ2-2; D unresolved. CDR3 length: 14 residues. From germline, CDR1 is SGDLS and CDR2 YYNGEE. Trimming took off 1 base at V and 3 bases at J, with 7 bases between the two ends. CDR3 nucleotide sequence: TGTGCCAGCAGCGTATCCCCGGACACCGGGGAGCTGTTTTTT. This translates into CASSVSPDTGELFF.

This chain links TRBV23-1 with TRBJ1-1, with D possibly being TRBD1 (5 bases). TRBV23-1 is marked as an open reading frame, function uncertain. The CDR3 totals 16 residues. The V gene lost 6 bases and the J gene lost 8 bases, with 25 bases spanning the gap. The CDR3 DNA sequence: TGCGCCAGCAGCCAAAGCCTCAGGGAATTAACAAAAGAAGCTTTCTTT. Protein: CASSQSLRELTKEAFF.

The genes are TRBV7-8 and TRBJ1-1, with TRBD1 matching over 8 bases. There are 14 residues in the CDR3. Germline V gene data show CDR1 as SGHVS and CDR2 as FQNEAQ. J gave up 3 bases and V 5 bases, and 5 bases lay outside the gene matches. The CDR3 DNA follows: TGTGCCAGCAGCCCAGGGGGCTGGGACACTGAAGCTTTCTTT. It translates to CASSPGGWDTEAFF. Full variable domain (outside the CDR3, taken from reference TRBV7-8 and TRBJ1-1): GAGVSQSPRYKVAKRGQDVALRCDPISGHVSLFWYQQALGQGPEFLTYFQNEAQLDKSGLPSDRFFAERPEGSVSTLKIQRTQQEDSAVYLCASSPGGWDTEAFFGQGTRLTVV.

Only one count was recorded for this clone. The chain couples TRBV4-3 to TRBJ1-2, with unresolved D. Germline loops: CDR1 LGHNA, CDR2 YSLEER. The CDR3 has 17 residues. V lost 4 bases and J 4 bases, leaving 22 bases between the germline ends. This chain's CDR3 is CASSPKVTKPTVYGYTF. In nucleotides, the CDR3 is TGCGCCAGCAGCCCCAAGGTGACTAAACCGACTGTCTATGGCTACACCTTC.

The gene calls are TRBV5-5 and TRBJ2-5; maybe TRBD1 (6 bases). Germline CDR1 and CDR2: SGHKS and YYEKEE (reference sequence). This CDR3 has 14 amino acids. Trimming cost V 4 bases and J 4 bases, with 14 bases left between them. CDR3 in DNA: TGTGCCAGCAGCCATCCAGGGGCCACAGAGACCCAGTACTTC. Translation: CASSHPGATETQYF.

To note about this clone: The identical CDR3 is also encoded by other nucleotide sequences in the sample. The genes are TRBV5-1 and TRBJ2-2; 11 bases are a match to TRBD2. With 3 bases clipped from V and 6 bases from J, the junction kept 7 bases outside the gene matches. From germline, CDR1 is SGHRS and CDR2 YFSETQ. The CDR3 sequence is 16 residues long. CDR3 residues: CASSWSPGLAAGELFF. The DNA of the CDR3 is TGCGCCAGCAGCTGGAGCCCGGGACTAGCGGCCGGGGAGCTGTTTTTT.

The chain combines TRBV5-1 with TRBJ2-3; tentatively, D is TRBD2 (5 bases). The length of the CDR3 is 15 residues. Germline V gene lookup returns CDR1 SGHRS and CDR2 YFSETQ. V gave up 4 bases and J gave up 5 bases, with 17 bases separating them. The DNA of the CDR3 is TGCGCCAGCAGCCGGGCCGGGTGGGCGGGAGATACGCAGTATTTT. The encoded protein is CASSRAGWAGDTQYF.

DNA for the CDR3: TGTGCCAGCAGTCAGGGAACCGGGGAGCTGTTTTTT. This codes for CASSQGTGELFF. J is TRBJ2-2 and V is TRBV6-1; D may be TRBD1 (5 bases). V was trimmed by 5 bases and J by 5 bases, leaving 6 bases between them. CDR3 length equals 12 residues. Germline V lookup: CDR1 MNHNS, CDR2 SASEGT.

This rearrangement joins TRBV6-1 to TRBJ1-1, with D unclear. Germline CDR1 reads MNHNS; CDR2 reads SASEGT. The CDR3 runs to 13 residues. Trimming took 7 bases from V and 1 from J, leaving 10 bases between them. The CDR3 nucleotides are TGTGCCAGCACGCTCTTGCGGAACACTGAAGCTTTCTTT. Translating it yields CASTLLRNTEAFF.

This clone has a single count. The gene calls are TRBV25-1 and TRBJ2-5; no reliable D call. The V gene's germline CDR1 is MGHDK and CDR2 SYGVNS. CDR3 length equals 12 residues. Trimming took 7 bases from V and 2 from J, leaving 8 bases between them. The CDR3 protein is CASNQRQETQYF. The CDR3 DNA reads as TGTGCCAGCAACCAGCGACAAGAGACCCAGTACTTC.

This chain connects TRBV27 to TRBJ2-3; D might be TRBD1 (6 bases). The CDR3 consists of 15 residues. From germline, CDR1 is MNHEY and CDR2 SMNVEV (reference sequence). With 7 bases removed from V and 2 bases from J, the gap between germline ends came to 16 bases. The CDR3 DNA sequence: TGTGCCAGCAACCGGGACACTCTTTTCACAGATACGCAGTATTTT. Its translation: CASNRDTLFTDTQYF.